This is a list of T cell receptor beta chains from one sample in a study of CD8 T cells in ankylosing spondylitis. Each CDR3 protein gets one entry after TCRdb re-called the 5' RACE reads with MiXCR. The table lists about 88,000 distinct CDR3 sequences, under 30% of them singletons. What was sequenced was blood, either unsorted or a sorted T cell fraction (not recorded which). The receptor source for this set is a male donor with ankylosing spondylitis or in good health (not recorded which). Both conserved end residues are part of each CDR3. D genes are given only for firm matches. For some rows the clone size is stated as once, few or many, or as a class when expanded; others skip it.

CDR3nt: TGCAGTGCTAGCAAGACTAGCGTAGGAGAGCAGTACTTC; CDR3aa: CSASKTSVGEQYF; j_gene: TRBJ2-7; d_gene: TRBD2; abundance: many; v_gene: TRBV20-1
CDR3nt: TGCGCCAGCAGCTTTCAGACAGATACGCAGTATTTT; CDR3aa: CASSFQTDTQYF; j_gene: TRBJ2-3; d_gene: .; abundance: .; v_gene: TRBV5-1
CDR3nt: TGTGCCAGCAGTGAGCCGGGACAACCGAACACTGAAGCTTTCTTT; CDR3aa: CASSEPGQPNTEAFF; j_gene: TRBJ1-1; d_gene: .; abundance: few; v_gene: TRBV6-1
CDR3nt: TGCAGCACCCGGACCGAGAGGACCTACGAGCAGTACTTC; CDR3aa: CSTRTERTYEQYF; j_gene: TRBJ2-7; d_gene: .; abundance: few; v_gene: TRBV29-1
CDR3nt: TGTGCCAGCATCCAAACGTCAGAAGATACGCAGTATTTT; CDR3aa: CASIQTSEDTQYF; j_gene: TRBJ2-3; d_gene: .; abundance: .; v_gene: TRBV12-3/TRBV12-4
CDR3nt: TGTGCCAGCAGTACAACGGGCTGGGGACAGCTGAACACTGAAGCTTTCTTT; CDR3aa: CASSTTGWGQLNTEAFF; j_gene: TRBJ1-1; d_gene: TRBD1; abundance: .; v_gene: TRBV28
CDR3nt: TGTGCCAGCACCAGGGCAGGGCCAGATACGCAGTATTTT; CDR3aa: CASTRAGPDTQYF; j_gene: TRBJ2-3; d_gene: .; abundance: few; v_gene: TRBV7-2
CDR3nt: TGCGCCAGCAGCTTGGATTCTCTACGCACTGAAGCTTTCTTT; CDR3aa: CASSLDSLRTEAFF; j_gene: TRBJ1-1; d_gene: .; abundance: .; v_gene: TRBV5-1
CDR3nt: TGTGCCAGCAGCTTAGTAGGCTCTGGGGCCAACGTCCTGACTTTC; CDR3aa: CASSLVGSGANVLTF; j_gene: TRBJ2-6; d_gene: .; abundance: many; v_gene: TRBV7-9
CDR3nt: TGCGCCAGCAGATTTAACGGGGACGGCAATCAGCCCCAGCATTTT; CDR3aa: CASRFNGDGNQPQHF; j_gene: TRBJ1-5; d_gene: .; abundance: .; v_gene: TRBV5-1
CDR3nt: TGTGCCAGCAGCTTATTGTCCCTGATCCAACGGGGGAACACCGGGGAGCTGTTTTTT; CDR3aa: CASSLLSLIQRGNTGELFF; j_gene: TRBJ2-2; d_gene: .; abundance: .; v_gene: TRBV7-8
CDR3nt: TGCGCCAGCAGCTTGGCCGGGATGGACGGGACGGCGCTGTTCACAGATACGCAGTATTTT; CDR3aa: CASSLAGMDGTALFTDTQYF; j_gene: TRBJ2-3; d_gene: .; abundance: .; v_gene: TRBV5-1
CDR3nt: TGTGCCAGCAGGGAACAAACAGCAGCTAACTATGGCTACACCTTC; CDR3aa: CASREQTAANYGYTF; j_gene: TRBJ1-2; d_gene: .; abundance: few; v_gene: TRBV12-3/TRBV12-4
CDR3nt: TGTGCCAGCAGCTTAGATTTGCTAGTTGGCAATGAGCAGTTCTTC; CDR3aa: CASSLDLLVGNEQFF; j_gene: TRBJ2-1; d_gene: .; abundance: .; v_gene: TRBV7-9
CDR3nt: TGTGCCAGCAGCCAGGGGACCTATCAGCCCCAGCATTTT; CDR3aa: CASSQGTYQPQHF; j_gene: TRBJ1-5; d_gene: .; abundance: few; v_gene: TRBV5-5
CDR3nt: TGTGCCAGCCATCCAGATCGTAATTCACCCCTCCACTTT; CDR3aa: CASHPDRNSPLHF; j_gene: TRBJ1-6; d_gene: .; abundance: .; v_gene: TRBV3-1
CDR3nt: TGTGCCAGCAGTGGACTAGCGGGCTACGAAGAGACCCAGTACTTC; CDR3aa: CASSGLAGYEETQYF; j_gene: TRBJ2-5; d_gene: TRBD2; abundance: .; v_gene: TRBV2
CDR3nt: TGTGCCAGCAGTTCCAGGCAGGGCGCCGAGAGCTCCTACGAGCAGTACTTC; CDR3aa: CASSSRQGAESSYEQYF; j_gene: TRBJ2-7; d_gene: .; abundance: .; v_gene: TRBV12-3/TRBV12-4
CDR3nt: TGTGCCAGCAGCTCCCTTGGGGGCTACACCTTC; CDR3aa: CASSSLGGYTF; j_gene: TRBJ1-2; d_gene: .; abundance: .; v_gene: TRBV11-2
CDR3nt: TGCAGTGCTAGTCGGTCGGGAAGCACCGGGGGAACCGGGGAGCTGTTTTTT; CDR3aa: CSASRSGSTGGTGELFF; j_gene: TRBJ2-2; d_gene: .; abundance: few; v_gene: TRBV20-1
CDR3nt: TGTGCCTGCCACAGTGACACCGGGGAGCTGTTTTTT; CDR3aa: CACHSDTGELFF; j_gene: TRBJ2-2; d_gene: .; abundance: .; v_gene: TRBV19
CDR3nt: TGTGCCACCAGCAGAGAGGGCCGGGACTTGGATACGCAGTATTTT; CDR3aa: CATSREGRDLDTQYF; j_gene: TRBJ2-3; d_gene: .; abundance: .; v_gene: TRBV15
CDR3nt: TGCGCCAGCAGCTTGGTTCCCAGCTTGGGTTCCTACGAGCAGTACTTC; CDR3aa: CASSLVPSLGSYEQYF; j_gene: TRBJ2-7; d_gene: .; abundance: .; v_gene: TRBV5-1
CDR3nt: TGTGCCAGCAGCTTAGTCCGAACCGGGGAGCTGTTTTTT; CDR3aa: CASSLVRTGELFF; j_gene: TRBJ2-2; d_gene: .; abundance: .; v_gene: TRBV11-2
CDR3nt: TGTGCCAGCAGCTTACCCGGGGCCTTGAGGAATGAGCAGTTCTTC; CDR3aa: CASSLPGALRNEQFF; j_gene: TRBJ2-1; d_gene: .; abundance: .; v_gene: TRBV5-6
CDR3nt: TGCGCCAGCAGCCCACCTAGCGGGGGCACAGATACGCAGTATTTT; CDR3aa: CASSPPSGGTDTQYF; j_gene: TRBJ2-3; d_gene: TRBD2; abundance: .; v_gene: TRBV5-1
CDR3nt: TGCGCCAGCAGTGATGTCAGGACAGGCCCATCCACGGATACGCAGTATTTT; CDR3aa: CASSDVRTGPSTDTQYF; j_gene: TRBJ2-3; d_gene: TRBD1; abundance: few; v_gene: TRBV10-1
CDR3nt: TGCGCCAGCAGCTTGGGCCGATCTAGAGATACGCAGTATTTT; CDR3aa: CASSLGRSRDTQYF; j_gene: TRBJ2-3; d_gene: .; abundance: few; v_gene: TRBV5-1
CDR3nt: TGTGCCAGCAGCTTTCAATTGAACACTGAAGCTTTCTTT; CDR3aa: CASSFQLNTEAFF; j_gene: TRBJ1-1; d_gene: .; abundance: .; v_gene: TRBV5-6
CDR3nt: TGTGCCAGCAGACCTTCCCCGGACAAGGGCTATGGCTACACCTTC; CDR3aa: CASRPSPDKGYGYTF; j_gene: TRBJ1-2; d_gene: .; abundance: few; v_gene: TRBV5-8
CDR3nt: TGCGCCAGCAGCCGTTCGCGAAGTTCCGGCGACGAGCAGTACTTC; CDR3aa: CASSRSRSSGDEQYF; j_gene: TRBJ2-7; d_gene: .; abundance: many; v_gene: TRBV5-1
CDR3nt: TGTGCCACCAGTGACCCGGGGACAGGGAAGACCGGGGAGCTGTTTTTT; CDR3aa: CATSDPGTGKTGELFF; j_gene: TRBJ2-2; d_gene: TRBD1; abundance: .; v_gene: TRBV24-1
CDR3nt: TGTGCCACTACAAACACAGATACGCAGTATTTT; CDR3aa: CATTNTDTQYF; j_gene: TRBJ2-3; d_gene: .; abundance: .; v_gene: TRBV24-1
CDR3nt: TGCGCCAGCAGCCAACAGAGCACAGATACGCAGTATTTT; CDR3aa: CASSQQSTDTQYF; j_gene: TRBJ2-3; d_gene: .; abundance: few; v_gene: TRBV5-1
CDR3nt: TGTGCCAGCAGGGGGGGACTAGGTAAAGAGACCCAGTACTTC; CDR3aa: CASRGGLGKETQYF; j_gene: TRBJ2-5; d_gene: TRBD2; abundance: .; v_gene: TRBV12-3/TRBV12-4
CDR3nt: TGTGCCACCAGCATGGGACCGAACACTGAAGCTTTCTTT; CDR3aa: CATSMGPNTEAFF; j_gene: TRBJ1-1; d_gene: .; abundance: .; v_gene: TRBV15
CDR3nt: TGTGCCAGCAGTTTAACAGGGCCGAACACTGAAGCTTTCTTT; CDR3aa: CASSLTGPNTEAFF; j_gene: TRBJ1-1; d_gene: .; abundance: .; v_gene: TRBV28
CDR3nt: TGTGCCAGCAGCTTAGTAGGGGAGGGTCAGCCCCAGCATTTT; CDR3aa: CASSLVGEGQPQHF; j_gene: TRBJ1-5; d_gene: .; abundance: .; v_gene: TRBV7-3
CDR3nt: TGCAGTGCTACGATCCGGCGGACGGCGCTCGAGCAGTACTTC; CDR3aa: CSATIRRTALEQYF; j_gene: TRBJ2-7; d_gene: .; abundance: .; v_gene: TRBV20-1
CDR3nt: TGCGCCAGCAGTTCCACTTCAGCCCCAGCCTACGAGCAGTACTTC; CDR3aa: CASSSTSAPAYEQYF; j_gene: TRBJ2-7; d_gene: .; abundance: few; v_gene: TRBV5-1
CDR3nt: TGTGCCAGCAGTTCAAAAGACGGGGACTATGGCTACACCTTC; CDR3aa: CASSSKDGDYGYTF; j_gene: TRBJ1-2; d_gene: .; abundance: .; v_gene: TRBV9
CDR3nt: TGCGCCAGCAGCTGGACGGCGAACACTGAAGCTTTCTTT; CDR3aa: CASSWTANTEAFF; j_gene: TRBJ1-1; d_gene: .; abundance: .; v_gene: TRBV5-1